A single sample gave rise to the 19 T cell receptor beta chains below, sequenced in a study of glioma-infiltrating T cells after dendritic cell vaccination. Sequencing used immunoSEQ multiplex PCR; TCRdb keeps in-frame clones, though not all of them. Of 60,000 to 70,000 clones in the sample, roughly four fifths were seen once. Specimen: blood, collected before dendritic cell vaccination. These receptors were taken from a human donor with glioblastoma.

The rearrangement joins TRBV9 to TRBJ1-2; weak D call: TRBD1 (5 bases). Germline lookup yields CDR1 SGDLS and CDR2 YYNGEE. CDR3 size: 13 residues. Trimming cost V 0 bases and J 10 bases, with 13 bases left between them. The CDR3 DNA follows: TGTGCCAGCAGCGTAGATGCAGGGCGTTACTACACCTTC. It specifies CASSVDAGRYYTF.

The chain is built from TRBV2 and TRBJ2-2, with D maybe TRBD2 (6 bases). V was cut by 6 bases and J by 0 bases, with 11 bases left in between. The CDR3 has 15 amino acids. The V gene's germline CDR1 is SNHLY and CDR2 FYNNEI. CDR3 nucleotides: TGTGCCAGCAGCGAACTAGCCACGAACACCGGGGAGCTGTTTTTT. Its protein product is CASSELATNTGELFF. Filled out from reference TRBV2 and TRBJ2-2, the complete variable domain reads EPEVTQTPSHQVTQMGQEVILRCVPISNHLYFYWYRQILGQKVEFLVSFYNNEISEKSEIFDDQFSVERPDGSNFTLKIRSTKLEDSAMYFCASSELATNTGELFFGEGSRLTVL.

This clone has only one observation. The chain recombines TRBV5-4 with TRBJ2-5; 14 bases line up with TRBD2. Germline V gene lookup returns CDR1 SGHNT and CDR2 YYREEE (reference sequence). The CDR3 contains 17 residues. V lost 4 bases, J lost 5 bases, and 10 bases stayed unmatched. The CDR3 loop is CASSQGLAGVSAETQYF. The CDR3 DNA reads TGTGCCAGCAGCCAGGGACTAGCGGGGGTATCCGCGGAGACCCAGTACTTC.

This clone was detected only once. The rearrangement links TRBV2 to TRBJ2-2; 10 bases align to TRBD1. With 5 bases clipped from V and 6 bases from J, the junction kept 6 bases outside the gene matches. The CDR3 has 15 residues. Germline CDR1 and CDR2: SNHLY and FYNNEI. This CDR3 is CASSRSTGGPGELFF. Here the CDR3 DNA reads TGTGCCAGCAGTCGATCGACAGGGGGCCCCGGGGAGCTGTTTTTT.

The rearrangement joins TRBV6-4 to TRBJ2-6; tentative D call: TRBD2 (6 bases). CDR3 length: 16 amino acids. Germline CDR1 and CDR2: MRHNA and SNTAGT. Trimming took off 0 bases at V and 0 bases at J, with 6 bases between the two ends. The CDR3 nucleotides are TGTGCCAGCAGTGACTCGCGGGGCTCTGGGGCCAACGTCCTGACTTTC. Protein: CASSDSRGSGANVLTF.

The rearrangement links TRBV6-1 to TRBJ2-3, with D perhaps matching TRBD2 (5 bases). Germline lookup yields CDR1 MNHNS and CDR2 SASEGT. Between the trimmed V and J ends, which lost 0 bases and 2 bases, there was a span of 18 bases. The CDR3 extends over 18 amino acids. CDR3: CASSEALPGSSSTDTQYF. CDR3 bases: TGTGCCAGCAGTGAAGCACTCCCTGGGAGTAGTTCCACAGATACGCAGTATTTT.

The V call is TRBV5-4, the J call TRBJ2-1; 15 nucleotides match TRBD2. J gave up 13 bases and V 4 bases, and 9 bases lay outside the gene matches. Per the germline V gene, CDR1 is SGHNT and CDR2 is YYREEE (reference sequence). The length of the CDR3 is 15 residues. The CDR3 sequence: CASSGLAGGPILQFF. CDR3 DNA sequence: TGTGCCAGCAGCGGACTAGCGGGGGGGCCAATTTTACAGTTCTTC.

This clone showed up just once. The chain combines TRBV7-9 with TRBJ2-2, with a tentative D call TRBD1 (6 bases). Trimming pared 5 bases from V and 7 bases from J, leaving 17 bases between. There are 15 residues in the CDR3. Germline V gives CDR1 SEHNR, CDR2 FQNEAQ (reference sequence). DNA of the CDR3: TGTGCCAGCAGCCCAGCCAACAGGGCGGGCGGGGAGCTGTTTTTT. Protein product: CASSPANRAGGELFF.

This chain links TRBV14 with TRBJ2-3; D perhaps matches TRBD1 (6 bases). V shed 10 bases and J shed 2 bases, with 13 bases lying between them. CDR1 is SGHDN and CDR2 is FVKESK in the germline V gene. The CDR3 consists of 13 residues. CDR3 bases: TGTGCCAAACCGGACAGTGTCACAGATACGCAGTATTTT. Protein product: CAKPDSVTDTQYF.

The CDR3 DNA sequence: TGTGCCAGCAGTCTTGGCCGGACAGGGTACACAGATACGCAGTATTTT. Amino acid sequence: CASSLGRTGYTDTQYF. The chain employs TRBV28 and TRBJ2-3; 8 bases line up with TRBD1. Germline loops: CDR1 MDHEN, CDR2 SYDVKM. With V trimmed by 5 bases and J by 2 bases, 9 bases remained unmatched. The CDR3 is 16 amino acids.

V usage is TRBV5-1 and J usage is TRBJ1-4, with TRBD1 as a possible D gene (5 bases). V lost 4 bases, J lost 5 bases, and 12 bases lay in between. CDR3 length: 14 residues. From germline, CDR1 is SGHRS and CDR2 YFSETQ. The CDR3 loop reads CASSPVDTNEKLFF. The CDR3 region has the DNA TGCGCCAGCAGCCCGGTGGACACAAATGAAAAACTGTTTTTT.

Here the CDR3 reads CASSLYGYEQYF. CDR3 nucleotides: TGTGCCAGCAGCTTATACGGGTACGAGCAGTACTTC. This chain uses TRBV7-2 with TRBJ2-7; D remains ambiguous. CDR3 length equals 12 residues. Trimming shortened V by 2 bases and J by 4 bases, and 6 bases separated the two germline ends. CDR1 is SGHTA, CDR2 FQGNSA, per germline. Using reference TRBV7-2 and TRBJ2-7 for the parts outside the CDR3, the full variable domain is GAGVSQSPSNKVTEKGKDVELRCDPISGHTALYWYRQSLGQGLEFLIYFQGNSAPDKSGLPSDRFSAERTGGSVSTLTIQRTQQEDSAVYLCASSLYGYEQYFGPGTRLTVT.

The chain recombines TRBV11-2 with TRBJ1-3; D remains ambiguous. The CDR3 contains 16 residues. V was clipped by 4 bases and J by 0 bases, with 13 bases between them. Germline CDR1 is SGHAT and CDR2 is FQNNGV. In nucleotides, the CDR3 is TGTGCCAGCAGCTACCTCCTGGCGGCCTCTGGAAACACCATATATTTT. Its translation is CASSYLLAASGNTIYF.

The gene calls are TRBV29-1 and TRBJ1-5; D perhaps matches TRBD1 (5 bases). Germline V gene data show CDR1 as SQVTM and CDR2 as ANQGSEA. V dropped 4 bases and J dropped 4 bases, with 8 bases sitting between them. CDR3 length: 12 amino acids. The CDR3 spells CSVGEGNQPQHF. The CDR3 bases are TGCAGCGTTGGGGAGGGGAATCAGCCCCAGCATTTT.

CDR3 coding DNA: TGTGCCAGTAGTCGGGACAGGGCCCTTTACGAGCAGTACTTC. Its translation: CASSRDRALYEQYF. The chain employs TRBV19 and TRBJ2-7; TRBD1 agrees at 9 bases. The CDR3 has 14 amino acids. The germline CDR1 and CDR2 sequences are LNHDA and SQIVND (reference sequence). V dropped 5 bases and J dropped 4; count of bases not matched to a gene: 6.

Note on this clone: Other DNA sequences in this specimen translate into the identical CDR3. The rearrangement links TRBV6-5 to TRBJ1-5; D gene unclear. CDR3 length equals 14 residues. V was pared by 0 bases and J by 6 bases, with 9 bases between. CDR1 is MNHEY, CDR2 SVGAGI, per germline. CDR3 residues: CASSYSSEGQPQHF. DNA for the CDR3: TGTGCCAGCAGTTACTCGTCGGAGGGTCAGCCCCAGCATTTT.

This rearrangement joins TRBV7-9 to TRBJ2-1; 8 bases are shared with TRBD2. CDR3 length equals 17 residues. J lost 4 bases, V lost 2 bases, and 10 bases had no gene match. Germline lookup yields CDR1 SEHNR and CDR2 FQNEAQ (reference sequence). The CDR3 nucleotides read TGTGCCAGCAGCTTAAGGGCGGGGGGTATACCGTACAATGAGCAGTTCTTC. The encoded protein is CASSLRAGGIPYNEQFF.

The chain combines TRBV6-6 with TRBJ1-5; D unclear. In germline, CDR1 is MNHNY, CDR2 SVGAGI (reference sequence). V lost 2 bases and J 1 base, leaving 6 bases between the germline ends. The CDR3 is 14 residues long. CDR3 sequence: CASSYRGSNQPQHF. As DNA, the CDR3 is TGTGCCAGCAGTTACAGAGGGAGCAATCAGCCCCAGCATTTT.

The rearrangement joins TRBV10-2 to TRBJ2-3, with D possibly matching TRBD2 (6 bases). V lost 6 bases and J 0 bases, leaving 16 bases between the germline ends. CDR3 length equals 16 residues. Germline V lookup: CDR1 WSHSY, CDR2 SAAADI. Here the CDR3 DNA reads TGCGCCAGCAGGGCGAGTCTAGCGACTAGCACAGATACGCAGTATTTT. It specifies CASRASLATSTDTQYF.